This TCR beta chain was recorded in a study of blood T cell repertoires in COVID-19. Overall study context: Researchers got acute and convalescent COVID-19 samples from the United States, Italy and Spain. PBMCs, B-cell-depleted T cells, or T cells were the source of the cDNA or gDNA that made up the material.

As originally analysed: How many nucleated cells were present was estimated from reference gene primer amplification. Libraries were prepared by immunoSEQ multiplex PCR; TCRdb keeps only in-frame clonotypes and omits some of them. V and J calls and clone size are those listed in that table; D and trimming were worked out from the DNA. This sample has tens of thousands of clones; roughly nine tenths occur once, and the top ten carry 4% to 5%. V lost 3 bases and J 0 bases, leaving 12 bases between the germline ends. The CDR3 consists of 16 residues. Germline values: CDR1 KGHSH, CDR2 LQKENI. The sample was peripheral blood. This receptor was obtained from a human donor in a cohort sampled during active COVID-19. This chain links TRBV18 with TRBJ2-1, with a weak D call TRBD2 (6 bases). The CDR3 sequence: CASSPREFSSYNEQFF. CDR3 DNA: TGTGCCAGCTCACCCCGGGAGTTCAGCTCCTACAATGAGCAGTTCTTC.